This TCR beta chain was found in a study of blood T cells in healthy people across ages. The study's findings and limits: Naive and antigen-experienced cells were not separated, limiting conclusive comparison.

Primers used in a second PCR of about 6 to 11 cycles were a sample-barcoded 5' primer and a J-beta primer mix. Every molecule of cDNA carried a tag from a template-switch adaptor with 12 random nucleotides. TCRdb itself ran the 5' RACE reads through MiXCR, one entry per CDR3 protein. The sample lists around 1,600,000 distinct CDR3 sequences; roughly 43% were seen once. J gave up 4 bases and V 4 bases, and 10 bases lay outside the gene matches. Germline assignment: CDR1 MGHRA and CDR2 YSYEKL. There are 17 residues in the CDR3. Drawn from each donor were approximately 10 milliliters of peripheral blood. This clonotype was observed a handful of times. Antigen specificity is unknown.

The sample comprised blood. This sequence joins TRBV4-1 and TRBJ2-7; 13 nucleotides agree with TRBD2. The clonotype originates from a woman younger than 35 in good health. CDR3 in amino acids: CASSPDSPGLAGYEQYF. CDR3 in DNA: TGCGCCAGCAGCCCAGACTCACCGGGACTAGCGGGATACGAGCAGTACTTC.